The next 32 T cell receptor beta chains were all read from a single sample in a study of cytomegalovirus exposure and HLA in healthy donors. This table comes from immunoSEQ multiplex PCR, and its TCRdb copy is limited to in-frame clones, with some not included. This table holds 50,000 or so clones, roughly 94% found once. Sequenced material: PBMCs. The origin of the receptors is a man between 18 and 29 years old in good health and CMV-seronegative.

The V and J genes are TRBV29-1 and TRBJ2-5; D remains unclear. Germline assignment: CDR1 SQVTM and CDR2 ANQGSEA. The CDR3 is made up of 12 amino acids. Trimming took 3 bases from V and 2 from J, leaving 7 bases between them. CDR3 sequence: CSVDREQETQYF. The CDR3 nucleotides are TGCAGCGTTGACCGCGAGCAAGAGACCCAGTACTTC.

The chain carries TRBV7-8 and TRBJ2-1; 10 nucleotides line up with TRBD2. The CDR3 extends over 18 amino acids. Germline values: CDR1 SGHVS, CDR2 FQNEAQ. With 7 bases clipped from V and 7 bases from J, the junction kept 19 bases outside the gene matches. Written as DNA, the CDR3 is TGTGCCAGCACCCTCACTAGCGGGATTAAAATGGGGGGGAATGAGCAGTTCTTC. Its protein product is CASTLTSGIKMGGNEQFF.

J is TRBJ2-1 and V is TRBV4-1; possibly TRBD1 for D (5 bases). The CDR3 length is 17 residues. Germline lookup yields CDR1 MGHRA and CDR2 YSYEKL. The ends were cut back, 0 bases at V and 0 bases at J, with 12 bases in the middle. In DNA, the CDR3 is TGCGCCAGCAGCCAAGATCTTAGCAGGGACTCCTACAATGAGCAGTTCTTC. Amino acids: CASSQDLSRDSYNEQFF.

The chain couples TRBV28 to TRBJ2-7, with TRBD2 matching over 9 bases. Per germline, CDR1 MDHEN and CDR2 SYDVKM. CDR3 length: 14 amino acids. V shed 7 bases, J shed 4 bases, and the junction held 8 bases outside the gene matches. CDR3 in DNA: TGTGCCAGCACCAGTCTAGCGGGGCTTTACGAGCAGTACTTC. This encodes CASTSLAGLYEQYF.

The V call is TRBV14, the J call TRBJ2-2; no definite D call. V dropped 3 bases and J dropped 8 bases, with 13 bases sitting between them. Germline values: CDR1 SGHDN, CDR2 FVKESK. The CDR3 runs to 14 residues. The CDR3 DNA follows: TGTGCCAGCAGCCAGGCCTACAGAGCTGGGGAGCTGTTTTTT. Translating gives CASSQAYRAGELFF.

This chain links TRBV19 with TRBJ2-5, with unresolved D. CDR1 and CDR2 (germline): LNHDA, SQIVND (reference sequence). This CDR3 region has 14 residues. V was cut by 1 base and J by 0 bases, with 6 bases left in between. The DNA for the CDR3 is TGTGCCAGTAGTATAGCAGCGAACCAAGAGACCCAGTACTTC. Amino acids: CASSIAANQETQYF.

This chain's CDR3 is CASASGLADEQFF. The CDR3 DNA follows: TGTGCCAGCGCTAGCGGCTTGGCGGATGAGCAGTTCTTC. The J gene is TRBJ2-1, the V gene TRBV28, with 7 nucleotides matching TRBD2. After removal of 8 bases from V and 8 bases from J, the junction contained 9 bases not matched to a gene. Per the germline V gene, CDR1 is MDHEN and CDR2 is SYDVKM. The CDR3 is made up of 13 amino acids.

The V call is TRBV7-2, the J call TRBJ1-5, with D unresolved. Trimming took 5 bases from V and 0 from J, leaving 14 bases between them. This CDR3 has 16 residues. The germline V gene encodes CDR1 SGHTA and CDR2 FQGNSA. The chain's CDR3 is CASSPVGLNSNQPQHF. In DNA, the CDR3 is TGTGCCAGCAGCCCCGTTGGGCTGAATAGCAATCAGCCCCAGCATTTT. The variable domain in full, completed from reference TRBV7-2 and TRBJ1-5, reads GAGVSQSPSNKVTEKGKDVELRCDPISGHTALYWYRQSLGQGLEFLIYFQGNSAPDKSGLPSDRFSAERTGGSVSTLTIQRTQQEDSAVYLCASSPVGLNSNQPQHFGDGTRLSIL.

The genes are TRBV5-1 and TRBJ2-2; possibly TRBD2 for D (6 bases). Germline CDR1 reads SGHRS; CDR2 reads YFSETQ. The CDR3 totals 14 residues. Between the trimmed V and J ends, which lost 3 bases and 2 bases, there was a span of 8 bases. The CDR3 region has the DNA TGCGCCAGCAGCTCCGGGACTAACACCGGGGAGCTGTTTTTT. Encoded protein: CASSSGTNTGELFF.

This clone came up a few times. This chain links TRBV29-1 with TRBJ2-4; maybe TRBD1 (6 bases). The V and J ends lost 3 bases and 10 bases respectively, with 16 bases between them. This CDR3 region has 13 residues. Germline loops: CDR1 SQVTM, CDR2 ANQGSEA. CDR3 DNA: TGCAGCGTTGAGATTGGGACACTTGGGATTCAGTACTTC. This sequence encodes CSVEIGTLGIQYF.

This rearrangement joins TRBV5-1 to TRBJ2-5; weak D call: TRBD1 (5 bases). Trimming left V 9 bases short and J 0 bases short, with 9 bases between. The CDR3 runs to 12 residues. CDR1 and CDR2 (germline): SGHRS, YFSETQ. In DNA, the CDR3 is TGCGCCACCAAGACAGACCAAGAGACCCAGTACTTC. This codes for CATKTDQETQYF.

This chain links TRBV27 with TRBJ2-5; D might be TRBD2 (5 bases). Germline V lookup: CDR1 MNHEY, CDR2 SMNVEV (reference sequence). The V end lost 2 bases, the J end lost 5 bases, and 15 bases lay between the germline ends. CDR3 size: 15 residues. The CDR3 loop reads CASSLLPATGETQYF. CDR3 sequence (DNA): TGTGCCAGCAGTTTACTTCCAGCGACGGGGGAGACCCAGTACTTC.

This clone was seen once. The rearrangement links TRBV5-1 to TRBJ1-1, with a possible D match to TRBD1 (6 bases). Trimming took off 0 bases at V and 1 base at J, with 10 bases between the two ends. CDR3 size: 15 residues. Germline loops: CDR1 SGHRS, CDR2 YFSETQ. The CDR3 spells CASSLVGRGNTEAFF. The CDR3 DNA reads as TGCGCCAGCAGCTTGGTTGGCAGGGGGAACACTGAAGCTTTCTTT.

As DNA, the CDR3 is TGCGCCAGCAGCCGACTAGCGGGAGTAGGCGATGAGCAGTTCTTC. Protein product: CASSRLAGVGDEQFF. This chain joins TRBV4-3 and TRBJ2-1; 12 nucleotides align to TRBD2. CDR3 size: 15 residues. V lost 4 bases to trimming and J lost 8 bases; unmatched junction nucleotides: 6. CDR1 and CDR2 from the germline V gene are LGHNA and YSLEER.

The chain has TRBV7-9 and TRBJ1-2; 10 nucleotides match TRBD1. This CDR3 has 15 amino acids. Germline V gives CDR1 SEHNR, CDR2 FQNEAQ (reference sequence). The ends lost 2 bases at V and 2 bases at J; junction bases unmatched: 2. The chain's CDR3 is CASSLPGQGNYGYTF. CDR3 in DNA: TGTGCCAGCAGCTTACCGGGACAGGGGAACTATGGCTACACCTTC.

The CDR3 DNA sequence: TGCGCCAGCAGTGCAGGGGACCCCTACGAGCAGTACTTC. Amino acids: CASSAGDPYEQYF. The rearrangement uses TRBV10-1 and TRBJ2-7, with D possibly matching TRBD1 (6 bases). Looked up from germline, CDR1 is WNHNN and CDR2 is SYGVQD (reference sequence). This CDR3 has 13 amino acids. The V and J ends lost 4 bases and 2 bases respectively, with 9 bases between them.

DNA for the CDR3: TGCGCCAGCATGGGCAGGCTTAGAGGGAGGGTCTTCGGGAATGAGCAGTTCTTC. This codes for CASMGRLRGRVFGNEQFF. The chain couples TRBV23-1 to TRBJ2-1; TRBD2 aligns across 7 bases. TRBV23-1 is marked as an open reading frame, function uncertain. CDR3 length equals 18 residues. V shed 7 bases, J shed 7 bases, and the junction held 22 bases outside the gene matches.

The rearrangement uses TRBV6-4 and TRBJ2-7; perhaps TRBD1 as D (6 bases). CDR3 length: 14 amino acids. Trimming took off 2 bases at V and 4 bases at J, with 12 bases between the two ends. Germline V gives CDR1 MRHNA, CDR2 SNTAGT. The CDR3 coding sequence is TGTGCCAGCAGTGACAACAGGGCCTATTACGAGCAGTACTTC. Protein sequence: CASSDNRAYYEQYF.

This chain connects TRBV15 to TRBJ2-7; 9 bases line up with TRBD1. Unmatched junction bases numbered 10, after V lost 1 base and J lost 6 bases. Germline assignment: CDR1 LNHNV and CDR2 YYDKDF (reference sequence). This CDR3 is 16 amino acids long. CDR3: CATSRGGTGSSPEQYF. DNA of the CDR3: TGTGCCACCAGCAGAGGAGGGACAGGGTCCTCTCCCGAGCAGTACTTC.

The V gene is TRBV11-3, the J gene TRBJ1-6; D is undetermined. CDR3 length: 15 amino acids. CDR1 and CDR2 from the germline V gene are SGHNT and YENEEA. Trimming left V 5 bases short and J 0 bases short, with 8 bases between. For the CDR3, the DNA is TGTGCCAGCAGCCTTACGAGCTCCTATAATTCACCCCTCCACTTT. Amino acid sequence: CASSLTSSYNSPLHF.

The DNA for the CDR3 is TGTGCCAGCTCACCACAGGGGGCTGGTGGCTACACCTTC. Its protein is CASSPQGAGGYTF. The chain couples TRBV18 to TRBJ1-2; 7 positions agree with TRBD1. Trimming at V came to 1 base and at J to 7 bases, leaving 3 bases not matched to a gene. The length of the CDR3 is 13 residues. Germline-derived CDR1 and CDR2 are KGHSH and LQKENI.

The gene calls are TRBV27 and TRBJ2-7; perhaps TRBD2 as D (6 bases). The germline gives CDR1 MNHEY, CDR2 SMNVEV (reference sequence). CDR3 length: 14 amino acids. V was trimmed by 1 base and J by 3 bases, leaving 10 bases between them. The CDR3 sequence is CASSLYSGLYEQYF. The CDR3 DNA sequence: TGTGCCAGCAGTTTATACAGCGGGCTCTACGAGCAGTACTTC.

CDR3 in DNA: TGTGCCAGCAGCGTCGGCGGGGAGCAGTACTTC. It specifies CASSVGGEQYF. This sequence joins TRBV13 and TRBJ2-7; tentative D call: TRBD2 (5 bases). The germline gives CDR1 PRHDT, CDR2 FYEKMQ (reference sequence). This CDR3 region has 11 residues. V was trimmed by 5 bases and J by 7 bases, leaving 9 bases between them.

The J gene is TRBJ2-1, the V gene TRBV6-1; D remains unclear. The CDR3 covers 13 residues. The germline V gene encodes CDR1 MNHNS and CDR2 SASEGT. V was cut by 3 bases and J by 0 bases, with 3 bases left in between. CDR3 nucleotide sequence: TGTGCCAGCAGTGACGGCTCCTACAATGAGCAGTTCTTC. Residues: CASSDGSYNEQFF.

The chain couples TRBV18 to TRBJ1-5; 8 bases map to TRBD1. Germline CDR1 KGHSH, CDR2 LQKENI. The CDR3 is 13 residues long. After removal of 3 bases from V and 7 bases from J, the junction contained 2 bases not matched to a gene. CDR3 sequence (DNA): TGTGCCAGCTCACCGGACAGGGAACAGCCCCAGCATTTT. It yields the protein CASSPDREQPQHF.

This chain uses TRBV11-3 with TRBJ2-7; D might be TRBD1 (7 bases). In germline, CDR1 is SGHNT, CDR2 YENEEA. V dropped 1 base and J dropped 2 bases, with 12 bases sitting between them. The CDR3 totals 15 residues. This CDR3 reads CASSLGGTVPYEQYF. The CDR3 DNA reads TGTGCCAGCAGCTTAGGCGGGACAGTCCCCTACGAGCAGTACTTC.

This clone was detected only once. CDR3 DNA: TGTGCCAGCAGCAGGACTAGCGGGGGCTACAATGAGCAGTTCTTC. Translation: CASSRTSGGYNEQFF. V is TRBV7-9 and J is TRBJ2-1; 13 bases are shared with TRBD2. V trimming: 5 bases; J trimming: 3 bases; junction bases outside the gene matches: 1. The CDR3 spans 15 residues. Germline V gene data show CDR1 as SEHNR and CDR2 as FQNEAQ (reference sequence).

The chain employs TRBV28 and TRBJ2-6; D is perhaps TRBD2 (5 bases). The CDR3 consists of 16 residues. Trimming left V 5 bases short and J 2 bases short, with 13 bases between. Germline CDR1 reads MDHEN; CDR2 reads SYDVKM. The CDR3 DNA reads TGTGCCAGCAGTCCCGTACGAGCGGCTGGGGCCAACGTCCTGACTTTC. It encodes CASSPVRAAGANVLTF.

This clone has only one observation. This chain links TRBV19 with TRBJ1-1; a weak D match, TRBD1 (6 bases). The ends were cut back, 4 bases at V and 1 base at J, with 19 bases in the middle. This CDR3 has 17 residues. Germline V lookup: CDR1 LNHDA, CDR2 SQIVND (reference sequence). Here the CDR3 reads CASSTSGVGTTNTEAFF. The DNA of the CDR3 is TGTGCCAGTAGTACCTCAGGGGTCGGCACAACGAACACTGAAGCTTTCTTT. The entire variable domain, with the rest obtained from reference TRBV19 and TRBJ1-1, is as follows: DGGITQSPKYLFRKEGQNVTLSCEQNLNHDAMYWYRQDPGQGLRLIYYSQIVNDFQKGDIAEGYSVSREKKESFPLTVTSAQKNPTAFYLCASSTSGVGTTNTEAFFGQGTRLTVV.

This chain joins TRBV7-3 and TRBJ2-3; D perhaps matches TRBD2 (6 bases). This CDR3 is built from 15 residues. CDR1 and CDR2 from the germline V gene are SGHTA and FQGTGA. V lost 6 bases and J lost 0, with 13 bases in between. CDR3 residues: CASSQGDLSTDTQYF. The CDR3 nucleotides read TGTGCCAGCAGTCAAGGGGACTTAAGCACAGATACGCAGTATTTT.

This chain uses TRBV27 with TRBJ1-1; D gene unclear. CDR3 size: 16 residues. V lost 3 bases to trimming and J lost 1 base, with 15 bases between them. Germline CDR1 MNHEY, CDR2 SMNVEV (reference sequence). CDR3 loop: CASSFGPPEGNTEAFF. The CDR3 region has the DNA TGTGCCAGCAGTTTTGGACCGCCCGAGGGGAACACTGAAGCTTTCTTT.

The chain couples TRBV4-1 to TRBJ2-1; 11 nucleotides agree with TRBD2. From germline, CDR1 is MGHRA and CDR2 YSYEKL. This CDR3 comprises 18 residues. With V trimmed by 0 bases and J by 1 base, 5 bases remained unmatched. CDR3 sequence reads: CASSQEGGTSGSYNEQFF. For the CDR3, the DNA is TGCGCCAGCAGCCAAGAAGGTGGGACTAGCGGATCCTACAATGAGCAGTTCTTC.